These 10 T cell receptor beta chains were sequenced from one sample in a study of blood T cell repertoires in COVID-19. Profiled with immunoSEQ multiplex PCR; TCRdb holds only in-frame clones, not every one. The data hold approximately 200,000 clones, with roughly 84% observed a single time. Sequencing was carried out using peripheral blood. The receptors were gathered from a man in his forties or fifties with active or convalescent COVID-19.

The gene calls are TRBV19 and TRBJ1-1; maybe TRBD1 (5 bases). V gave up 7 bases and J gave up 1 base, with 13 bases separating them. The germline V gene has CDR1 LNHDA and CDR2 SQIVND (reference sequence). The CDR3 runs 14 residues. In DNA form, the CDR3 reads TGTGCCAGTACCTTAATGCAGGGGAACACTGAAGCTTTCTTT. Encoded protein: CASTLMQGNTEAFF.

This clone was counted between two and nine times. The chain uses TRBV5-1 and TRBJ1-2, with a possible D match to TRBD1 (6 bases). V was clipped by 4 bases and J by 0 bases, with 19 bases between them. Germline lookup yields CDR1 SGHRS and CDR2 YFSETQ. The CDR3 extends over 17 amino acids. The CDR3 DNA is TGCGCCAGCAGCCCGGGTACAGGGCGTAGTCCTAACTATGGCTACACCTTC. Amino acids: CASSPGTGRSPNYGYTF.

The rearrangement uses TRBV5-6 and TRBJ2-3; D might be TRBD1 (5 bases). The CDR3 loop spans 15 amino acids. Germline assignment: CDR1 SGHDT and CDR2 YYEEEE. Trimming stripped 2 bases from V and 6 bases from J, with 16 bases between. CDR3 in amino acids: CASSLSARVADTQYF. The DNA for the CDR3 is TGTGCCAGCAGCTTAAGCGCCAGGGTGGCGGATACGCAGTATTTT.

The rearrangement links TRBV28 to TRBJ1-5; D possibly corresponds to TRBD1 (5 bases). Germline values: CDR1 MDHEN, CDR2 SYDVKM. The CDR3 spans 16 residues. The ends were cut back, 6 bases at V and 4 bases at J, with 19 bases in the middle. In DNA form, the CDR3 reads TGTGCCAGCAGCTCCGAAACAGGCAACTTAAATCAGCCCCAGCATTTT. It translates to CASSSETGNLNQPQHF.

The chain joins TRBV7-2 to TRBJ1-2; D unresolved. The CDR3 is 15 amino acids. CDR1 is SGHTA, CDR2 FQGNSA, per germline. Trimming took off 1 base at V and 1 base at J, with 10 bases between the two ends. The CDR3 spells CASSLGFGINYGYTF. CDR3 in DNA: TGTGCCAGCAGCTTAGGCTTCGGGATTAACTATGGCTACACCTTC.

This chain joins TRBV14 and TRBJ2-2; 14 nucleotides match TRBD2. The V and J ends lost 4 bases and 4 bases, in that order; junction bases with no gene match: 5. CDR1 is SGHDN and CDR2 is FVKESK in the germline V gene. The CDR3 contains 17 residues. CDR3 sequence (DNA): TGTGCCAGCAGCCCACCGGGACTAGCGGGAGTCACCGGGGAGCTGTTTTTT. Protein product: CASSPPGLAGVTGELFF.

In this sample, this clone turned up once. V and J are TRBV5-1 and TRBJ2-2; the D gene is possibly TRBD1 (6 bases). Germline CDR1 reads SGHRS; CDR2 reads YFSETQ. Trimming shortened V by 3 bases and J by 1 base, and 7 bases separated the two germline ends. The CDR3 runs 14 residues. The CDR3 sequence is CASSSGQNTGELFF. The CDR3 DNA follows: TGCGCCAGCAGCTCGGGACAGAACACCGGGGAGCTGTTTTTT.

This rearrangement joins TRBV3-1 (or the pseudogene TRBV3-2) to TRBJ1-1, with D perhaps TRBD1 (5 bases). Trimming took 5 bases from V and 6 from J, leaving 16 bases between them. The CDR3 has 14 amino acids. Germline-derived CDR1 and CDR2 are LGHDT and YNNKEL (reference sequence). The CDR3 here is CASSGRGRGAEAFF. DNA of the CDR3: TGTGCCAGCAGCGGCCGGGGACGGGGGGCTGAAGCTTTCTTT.

The chain is built from TRBV27 and TRBJ2-3; D is possibly TRBD1 (6 bases). This CDR3 has 16 amino acids. Per germline, CDR1 MNHEY and CDR2 SMNVEV (reference sequence). Trimming cost V 5 bases and J 0 bases, with 15 bases left between them. CDR3 region: CASSPPGHPSTDTQYF. The CDR3, as DNA: TGTGCCAGCAGTCCACCGGGACACCCGAGCACAGATACGCAGTATTTT.

V gene TRBV9 combines with J gene TRBJ2-1; TRBD2 matches 9 bases. The CDR3 covers 17 residues. The J segment lost 4 bases and the V segment lost 4 bases, leaving 12 bases of the junction unmatched. Germline V lookup: CDR1 SGDLS, CDR2 YYNGEE. The CDR3 nucleotides are TGTGCCAGCAGCACTCCAGCGGGGGGAACGGAGTACAATGAGCAGTTCTTC. Its protein product is CASSTPAGGTEYNEQFF.